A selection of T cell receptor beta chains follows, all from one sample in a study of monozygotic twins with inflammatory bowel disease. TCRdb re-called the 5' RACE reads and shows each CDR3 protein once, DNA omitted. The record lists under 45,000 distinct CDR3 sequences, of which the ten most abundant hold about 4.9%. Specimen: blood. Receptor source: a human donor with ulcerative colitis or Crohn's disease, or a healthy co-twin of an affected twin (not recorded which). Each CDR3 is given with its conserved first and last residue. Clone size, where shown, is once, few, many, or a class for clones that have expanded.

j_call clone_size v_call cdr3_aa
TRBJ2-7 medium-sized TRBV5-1 CASSPMTSSYEQYF
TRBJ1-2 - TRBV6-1 CASSENPGPRGYTF
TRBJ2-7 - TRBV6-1 CASRSTGGLGEQYF
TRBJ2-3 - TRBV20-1 CSARQAGGRDTQYF
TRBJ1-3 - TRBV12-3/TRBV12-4 CASRIREAGNTIYF
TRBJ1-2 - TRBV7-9 CASSLGDVYGYTF
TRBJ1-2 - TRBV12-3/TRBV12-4 CASRSRETYGYTF
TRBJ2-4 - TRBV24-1 CATSDLGQGNIQYF
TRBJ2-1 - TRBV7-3 CASSLYTGNEQFF
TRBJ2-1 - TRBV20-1 CSANDKSSTVGQFF
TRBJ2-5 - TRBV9 CASSVGAGGGQETQYF
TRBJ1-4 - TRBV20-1 CSADKARGMANEKLFF
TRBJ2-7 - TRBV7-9 CASSLARGTGVEQYF
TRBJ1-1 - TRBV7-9 CASSPREGKNTEAFF
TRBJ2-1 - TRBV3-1 CASTLSLGEGRDEQFF
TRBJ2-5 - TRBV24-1 CATSDSLRRGQETQYF
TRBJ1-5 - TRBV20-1 CSAGQNQPQHF
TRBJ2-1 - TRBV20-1 CSASSGGGVYNEQFF
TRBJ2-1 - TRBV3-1 CASSRGPEGYNEQFF
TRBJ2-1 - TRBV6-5 CASSYSLASGSNEQFF
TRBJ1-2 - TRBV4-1 CASSQGKSPGSYGYTF
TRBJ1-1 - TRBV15 CATSREGGSLGTEAFF
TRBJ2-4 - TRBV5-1 CASSSPEAGRNIQYF
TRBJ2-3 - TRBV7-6 CASSLGASTDTQYF
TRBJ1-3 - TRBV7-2 CASSPRGGPGNTIYF
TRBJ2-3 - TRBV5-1 CTSSLDRGGGYF
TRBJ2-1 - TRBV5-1 CASGAGLAIYNEQFF
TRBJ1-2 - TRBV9 CASSVSIAGQGGAVALTNYGYTF
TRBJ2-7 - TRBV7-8 CASSPYTPGPYEQYF
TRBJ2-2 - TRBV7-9 CASSLALNTGELFF
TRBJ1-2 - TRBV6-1 CASRTRGSQEGHGYTF
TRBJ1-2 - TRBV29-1 CSVAAEGLTYGYTF
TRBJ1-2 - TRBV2 CASSEGSQHYGYTF
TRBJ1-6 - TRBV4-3 CASSQASRGRDSPLHF
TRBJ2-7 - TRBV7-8 CASSLGTENYEQYF
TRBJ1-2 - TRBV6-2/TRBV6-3 CASADRAYGYTF
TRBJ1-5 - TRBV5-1 CASSSDGSDGPQHF
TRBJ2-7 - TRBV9 CASSVVPDTYEQYF
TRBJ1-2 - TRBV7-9 CASTKGDRLHYGYTF
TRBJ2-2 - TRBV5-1 CASSLPDSANTGELFF
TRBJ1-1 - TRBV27 CASRLNRDRGLNTEAFF
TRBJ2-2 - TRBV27 CASSLFGTSNTGELFF
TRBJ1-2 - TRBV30 CAWSEGIDGPYGYTF
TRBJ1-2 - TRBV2 CASSPGQSYGYTF
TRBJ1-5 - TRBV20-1 CSARRTGDNQPQHF
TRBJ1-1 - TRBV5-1 CASSGQGFSNTEAFF
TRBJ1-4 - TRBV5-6 CASSRFDTTLDEKLFF
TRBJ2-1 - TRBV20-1 CSAVKSPGNEQFF
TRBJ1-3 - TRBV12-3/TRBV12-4 CANKVAGGNTIYF
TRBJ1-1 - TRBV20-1 CSARAGTTEGEAFF
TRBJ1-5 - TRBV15 CATSRGGQGDQPQHF
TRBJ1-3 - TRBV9 CASSVEATGNTIYF
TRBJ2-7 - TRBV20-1 CSARQLDGRPYEQYF
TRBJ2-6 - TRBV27 CASVPIPGLAANSGANVLTF
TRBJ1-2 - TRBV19 CASSPDKGNGGRYTF
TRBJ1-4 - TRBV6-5 CASRGGGRRVNEKLFF
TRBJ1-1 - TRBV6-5 CASSYSKGGKETEAFF
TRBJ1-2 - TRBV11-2 CASTTTTITGSYGYTF
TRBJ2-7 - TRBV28 CASSSSGTGGREQYF